A single sample is the source of the 14 T cell receptor beta chains below, sequenced in a study of radiation and T cells in renal cell carcinoma. Profiled with immunoSEQ multiplex PCR; TCRdb holds only in-frame clones, not every one. The data show almost 50,000 clones, with 80% seen just once and approximately 28% held by the top ten. Specified time point: blood 2 weeks post-SBRT. Indicated treatment: 15 Gy SBRT to primary tumor, nephrectomy 4 weeks later. Here the sequenced sample was blood, taken from a patient whose treatment included radiotherapy and nephrectomy. These receptors were obtained from a woman aged 65 to 85 with renal cell carcinoma.

The rearrangement joins TRBV9 to TRBJ2-5, with D possibly TRBD2 on 6 matching bases. Germline CDR1 SGDLS, CDR2 YYNGEE. Trimming took 3 bases from V and 7 from J, leaving 16 bases between them. The CDR3 is made up of 14 amino acids. CDR3 sequence (DNA): TGTGCCAGCAGCGCGACTAGTAGACTCGGGACCCAGTACTTC. Residues: CASSATSRLGTQYF.

This clone occurred once. The DNA for the CDR3 is TGTGCCAGCAGCACCCTAGCGGGCGCGAACACCGGGGAGCTGTTTTTT. This encodes CASSTLAGANTGELFF. The chain has TRBV5-4 and TRBJ2-2; 8 bases line up with TRBD2. Losses at the gene ends were 4 bases for V and 0 bases for J; bases not matched to a gene: 5. In germline, CDR1 is SGHNT, CDR2 YYREEE (reference sequence). The CDR3 has 16 amino acids. The variable domain in full, with the rest retrieved from reference TRBV5-4 and TRBJ2-2, is ETGVTQSPTHLIKTRGQQVTLRCSSQSGHNTVSWYQQALGQGPQFIFQYYREEENGRGNFPPRFSGLQFPNYSSELNVNALELDDSALYLCASSTLAGANTGELFFGEGSRLTVL.

The DNA for the CDR3 is TGTGCCAGCAGTGAAGTTGAGCAGTTCTTC. Translating it yields CASSEVEQFF. The V gene is TRBV6-1, the J gene TRBJ2-1, with no clear D. The CDR3 covers 10 residues. Germline CDR1 reads MNHNS; CDR2 reads SASEGT. V was shortened by 1 base and J by 9 bases, with 1 base between the two germline ends.

The chain employs TRBV6-5 and TRBJ1-6; D unresolved. V lost 0 bases to trimming and J lost 9 bases, with 12 bases between them. The germline V gene encodes CDR1 MNHEY and CDR2 SVGAGI. This CDR3 region has 15 residues. The CDR3 region has the DNA TGTGCCAGCAGTTACTCGGGCGAGGGCGCTTCACCCCTCCACTTT. The encoded protein is CASSYSGEGASPLHF.

This clone has a single count. V and J are TRBV5-1 and TRBJ2-3; the match to TRBD2 covers 10 bases. The CDR3 has 16 residues. Per germline, CDR1 SGHRS and CDR2 YFSETQ. V lost 3 bases, J lost 6 bases, and 10 bases stayed unmatched. The CDR3 reads CASSWAGTSVWDTQYF. Written as DNA, the CDR3 is TGCGCCAGCAGCTGGGCCGGGACTAGCGTTTGGGATACGCAGTATTTT.

The chain is built from TRBV20-1 and TRBJ2-5; D is unresolved. V was pared by 1 base and J by 7 bases, with 7 bases between. The CDR3 sequence is 11 residues long. Germline V gene lookup returns CDR1 DFQATT and CDR2 SNEGSKA (reference sequence). The CDR3 nucleotides are TGCAGTGCTAGAGGGCCCGGGACCCAGTACTTC. This encodes CSARGPGTQYF.

The rearrangement uses TRBV18 and TRBJ1-5; weak D call: TRBD1 (5 bases). The V end lost 2 bases, the J end lost 5 bases, and 13 bases lay between the germline ends. There are 15 residues in the CDR3. The V gene's germline CDR1 is KGHSH and CDR2 LQKENI. CDR3 coding DNA: TGTGCCAGCTCACCAGGTGGGGGAGGGGATCAGCCCCAGCATTTT. It yields the protein CASSPGGGGDQPQHF.

The chain has TRBV4-1 and TRBJ1-1; TRBD1 aligns across 7 bases. CDR3 length: 15 residues. Germline V lookup: CDR1 MGHRA, CDR2 YSYEKL. The V segment lost 4 bases and the J segment 2 bases; nucleotides outside the gene matches: 7. CDR3 sequence reads: CASSPRQGPNTEAFF. CDR3 nucleotides: TGCGCCAGCAGCCCTCGACAGGGACCAAACACTGAAGCTTTCTTT.

This CDR3 is CASSSGAPATNEKLFF. The CDR3 DNA sequence: TGTGCCAGCAGCTCCGGGGCGCCCGCAACTAATGAAAAACTGTTTTTT. The chain employs TRBV7-9 and TRBJ1-4; maybe TRBD1 (5 bases). Germline loops: CDR1 SEHNR, CDR2 FQNEAQ (reference sequence). CDR3 length: 16 residues. V was cut by 4 bases and J by 0 bases, with 12 bases left in between.

The rearrangement links TRBV5-4 to TRBJ2-5; 11 bases match TRBD2. The V and J ends lost 5 bases and 5 bases, in that order; junction bases with no gene match: 11. The CDR3 is 16 amino acids. The germline V gene encodes CDR1 SGHNT and CDR2 YYREEE (reference sequence). The CDR3 here is CASSSRLAGRRETQYF. In DNA, the CDR3 is TGTGCCAGCAGTTCGAGACTAGCGGGAAGGCGGGAGACCCAGTACTTC.

This rearrangement joins TRBV2 to TRBJ2-1, with TRBD1 matching 7 bases. Germline V CDR1 and CDR2: SNHLY, FYNNEI. The CDR3 spans 14 residues. V shed 4 bases and J 7 bases; nucleotides not matched to a gene: 7. The CDR3 region has the DNA TGTGCCAGCAGTGGACAGGGTGGTGCTAATGAGCAGTTCTTC. This codes for CASSGQGGANEQFF.

The chain has TRBV5-1 and TRBJ1-4; 7 bases fit TRBD1. The CDR3 spans 16 residues. Per the germline V gene, CDR1 is SGHRS and CDR2 is YFSETQ. The V gene end was trimmed by 4 bases and the J gene end by 0 bases; junction bases not matched to a gene: 6. As DNA, the CDR3 is TGCGCCAGCAGCGCCACAGGGGCGCCAACTAATGAAAAACTGTTTTTT. Amino acids: CASSATGAPTNEKLFF.

CDR3 nucleotide sequence: TGTGCCAGCTCACCTTTGGGGGCCAACACTGAAGCTTTCTTT. It translates to CASSPLGANTEAFF. The chain joins TRBV18 to TRBJ1-1, with D possibly being TRBD1 (6 bases). CDR1 and CDR2 (germline): KGHSH, LQKENI. The CDR3 has 14 amino acids. The V end lost 3 bases, the J end lost 2 bases, and 10 bases lay between the germline ends.

This chain connects TRBV5-6 to TRBJ1-2; 9 nucleotides line up with TRBD1. The germline gives CDR1 SGHDT, CDR2 YYEEEE. The V gene end was trimmed by 4 bases and the J gene end by 5 bases; junction bases not matched to a gene: 15. This CDR3 has 17 residues. The CDR3 loop is CASSRPGQGPSGYGYTF. CDR3 DNA: TGTGCCAGCAGCAGACCGGGACAGGGCCCATCCGGGTATGGCTACACCTTC.